Each of the 29 T cell receptor beta chains below was sequenced from the same sample in a study of blood T cell repertoires in COVID-19. Method: immunoSEQ multiplex PCR; TCRdb's copy keeps in-frame clones and lacks some. Among hundreds of thousands of clones listed, approximately 90% were seen once. The specimen sequenced was PBMCs or T cells enriched from blood (not recorded which). The receptors here all came from a woman aged 60 to 75 who had recovered from COVID-19.

The V call is TRBV11-2, the J call TRBJ2-2; TRBD2 matches at 10 bases. Looked up from germline, CDR1 is SGHAT and CDR2 is FQNNGV. This CDR3 has 18 residues. Trimming at V came to 1 base and at J to 2 bases, leaving 7 bases not matched to a gene. CDR3 nucleotides: TGTGCCAGCAGCTTAGTTAAGACTAGCGGGTCCAACACCGGGGAGCTGTTTTTT. It specifies CASSLVKTSGSNTGELFF.

This chain links TRBV7-8 with TRBJ2-3, with 9 bases fitting TRBD2. J gave up 2 bases and V 5 bases, and 11 bases lay outside the gene matches. This CDR3 comprises 17 residues. Germline V gives CDR1 SGHVS, CDR2 FQNEAQ. CDR3 nucleotides: TGTGCCAGCAGCCCCCGAGGGCGGGGGGGCCCCACAGATACGCAGTATTTT. This gives the protein CASSPRGRGGPTDTQYF. The full variable domain, in which reference TRBV7-8 and TRBJ2-3 provide the parts outside the CDR3, is GAGVSQSPRYKVAKRGQDVALRCDPISGHVSLFWYQQALGQGPEFLTYFQNEAQLDKSGLPSDRFFAERPEGSVSTLKIQRTQQEDSAVYLCASSPRGRGGPTDTQYFGPGTRLTVL.

This chain uses TRBV27 with TRBJ2-7; 8 bases are shared with TRBD2. Germline-derived CDR1 and CDR2 are MNHEY and SMNVEV (reference sequence). CDR3 length equals 17 residues. With 2 bases clipped from V and 6 bases from J, the junction kept 15 bases outside the gene matches. CDR3 region: CASSLIIAGPEDGEQYV. The CDR3 DNA is TGTGCCAGCAGTTTAATCATAGCGGGGCCTGAAGACGGCGAGCAGTACGTC.

The chain couples TRBV27 to TRBJ2-2, with 7 bases matching TRBD1. The V gene end was trimmed by 6 bases and the J gene end by 0 bases; junction bases not matched to a gene: 1. Germline V gives CDR1 MNHEY, CDR2 SMNVEV (reference sequence). The CDR3 loop spans 14 amino acids. For the CDR3, the DNA is TGTGCCAGCAGGGACAGGCCGAACACCGGGGAGCTGTTTTTT. It is translated as CASRDRPNTGELFF.

This clone was observed a single time. The chain couples TRBV19 to TRBJ2-5, with a possible D match to TRBD2 (5 bases). CDR1 and CDR2 (germline): LNHDA, SQIVND (reference sequence). Trimming pared 5 bases from V and 2 bases from J, leaving 12 bases between. This CDR3 has 14 residues. The CDR3: CASSYVGIQETQYF. In DNA form, the CDR3 reads TGTGCCAGTAGTTATGTCGGGATACAAGAGACCCAGTACTTC.

This clone has ten or more counts. This chain links TRBV6-5 with TRBJ1-5, with TRBD1 matching 7 bases. The CDR3 runs 15 residues. After removal of 5 bases from V and 1 base from J, the junction contained 5 bases not matched to a gene. CDR1 and CDR2 from the germline V gene are MNHEY and SVGAGI. The CDR3 sequence: CASSRDSGSNQPQHF. The CDR3 DNA sequence: TGTGCCAGCAGTCGGGACAGTGGGAGCAATCAGCCCCAGCATTTT.

The chain joins TRBV5-1 to TRBJ2-3; TRBD2 matches at 11 bases. CDR3 size: 18 residues. Trimming at V came to 1 base and at J to 0 bases, leaving 7 bases not matched to a gene. Germline V CDR1 and CDR2: SGHRS, YFSETQ. The CDR3 loop is CASSLRPSGGTSTDTQYF. The CDR3 DNA reads TGCGCCAGCAGCTTGCGGCCTAGCGGGGGGACTAGCACAGATACGCAGTATTTT. Complete variable domain (other parts from reference TRBV5-1 and TRBJ2-3): KAGVTQTPRYLIKTRGQQVTLSCSPISGHRSVSWYQQTPGQGLQFLFEYFSETQRNKGNFPGRFSGRQFSNSRSEMNVSTLELGDSALYLCASSLRPSGGTSTDTQYFGPGTRLTVL.

The chain links TRBV14 to TRBJ1-2; D might be TRBD1 (5 bases). With 3 bases removed from V and 9 bases from J, the gap between germline ends came to 20 bases. Germline CDR1 is SGHDN and CDR2 is FVKESK. This CDR3 has 15 residues. The CDR3 DNA reads TGTGCCAGCAGCCAGAAGCAGGGAATGATCAGAAGCTACACCTTC. Its protein product is CASSQKQGMIRSYTF.

V gene TRBV9 combines with J gene TRBJ1-5; D remains ambiguous. The ends were cut back, 2 bases at V and 0 bases at J, with 6 bases in the middle. This CDR3 spans 14 amino acids. Germline loops: CDR1 SGDLS, CDR2 YYNGEE. In nucleotides, the CDR3 is TGTGCCAGCAGCGTTAGTAATAGCAATCAGCCCCAGCATTTT. Its translation: CASSVSNSNQPQHF. Full variable domain (remainder filled in from reference TRBV9 and TRBJ1-5): DSGVTQTPKHLITATGQRVTLRCSPRSGDLSVYWYQQSLDQGLQFLIQYYNGEERAKGNILERFSAQQFPDLHSELNLSSLELGDSALYFCASSVSNSNQPQHFGDGTRLSIL.

Here the CDR3 DNA reads TGTGCCAGCAGTTACTCGGGGAGGGGAGCCCAAGAGACCCAGTACTTC. Translating it yields CASSYSGRGAQETQYF. The chain joins TRBV6-5 to TRBJ2-5; 7 nucleotides align to TRBD2. This CDR3 has 16 residues. The trim removed 0 bases at V and 1 base at J, leaving 5 bases unmatched. The V gene's germline CDR1 is MNHEY and CDR2 SVGAGI.

The rearrangement links TRBV2 to TRBJ2-2; a weak D match, TRBD2 (6 bases). Trimming pared 8 bases from V and 6 bases from J, leaving 16 bases between. Germline lookup yields CDR1 SNHLY and CDR2 FYNNEI. CDR3 length: 14 residues. CDR3 protein: CASGRRGEAGELFF. In DNA, the CDR3 is TGTGCCAGCGGACGGAGGGGAGAAGCCGGGGAGCTGTTTTTT. The complete variable domain, with remaining parts taken from reference TRBV2 and TRBJ2-2, reads EPEVTQTPSHQVTQMGQEVILRCVPISNHLYFYWYRQILGQKVEFLVSFYNNEISEKSEIFDDQFSVERPDGSNFTLKIRSTKLEDSAMYFCASGRRGEAGELFFGEGSRLTVL.

The chain links TRBV6-6 to TRBJ1-2; 7 bases line up with TRBD1. CDR1 and CDR2 (germline): MNHNY, SVGAGI (reference sequence). J was trimmed by 3 bases and V by 4 bases; bases with no gene match: 8. The CDR3 has 15 residues. Here the CDR3 reads CASSFPGQPYYGYTF. The CDR3 DNA is TGTGCCAGCAGTTTTCCGGGACAGCCATACTATGGCTACACCTTC.

This chain connects TRBV5-1 to TRBJ2-2; weak D call: TRBD1 (7 bases). Trimming pared 4 bases from V and 4 bases from J, leaving 14 bases between. There are 15 residues in the CDR3. Per the germline V gene, CDR1 is SGHRS and CDR2 is YFSETQ. The CDR3 DNA reads TGCGCCAGCAGCGGGACCCAGGGGGGCACCGGGGAGCTGTTTTTT. Its translation is CASSGTQGGTGELFF.

The chain joins TRBV2 to TRBJ1-1; 7 bases line up with TRBD1. The CDR3 is 14 residues long. Germline CDR1 reads SNHLY; CDR2 reads FYNNEI. The V segment lost 7 bases and the J segment 6 bases; nucleotides outside the gene matches: 11. CDR3 region: CASKTQGVSSEAFF. The CDR3 DNA is TGTGCCAGCAAGACCCAGGGGGTTAGCTCTGAAGCTTTCTTT.

The chain carries TRBV5-1 and TRBJ1-1, with TRBD1 identical over 7 bases. The CDR3 length is 15 residues. With V trimmed by 4 bases and J by 6 bases, 12 bases remained unmatched. Germline CDR1 SGHRS, CDR2 YFSETQ. Here the CDR3 reads CASSTDKGQIPEAFF. The CDR3 bases are TGCGCCAGCAGCACCGACAAGGGACAGATCCCTGAAGCTTTCTTT.

The chain is built from TRBV30 and TRBJ2-2; no definite D call. V was pared by 4 bases and J by 6 bases, with 9 bases between. Germline lookup yields CDR1 GTSNPN and CDR2 SVGIG (reference sequence). The CDR3 contains 12 residues. The CDR3, as DNA: TGTGCCTGGACCCCAGGCCCCGGGGAGCTGTTTTTT. Its protein is CAWTPGPGELFF.

The chain couples TRBV6-5 to TRBJ2-2, with TRBD2 matching 8 bases. The germline V gene encodes CDR1 MNHEY and CDR2 SVGAGI. The V segment lost 8 bases and the J segment 0 bases; nucleotides outside the gene matches: 2. The CDR3 sequence is 14 residues long. The CDR3 DNA is TGTGCCAGCGTAGCGGGGTCGAACACCGGGGAGCTGTTTTTT. This codes for CASVAGSNTGELFF.

Details on this clone: Other nucleotide sequences in the sample specify the same CDR3. The J gene is TRBJ2-7, the V gene TRBV19; the D gene is possibly TRBD2 (7 bases). Between the trimmed V and J ends, which lost 8 bases and 0 bases, there was a span of 20 bases. The CDR3 has 16 amino acids. Germline CDR1 reads LNHDA; CDR2 reads SQIVND (reference sequence). CDR3 protein: CASSSQGGARSYEQYF. The CDR3 coding sequence is TGTGCCAGTTCCTCCCAAGGGGGGGCCCGCTCCTACGAGCAGTACTTC.

The chain uses TRBV21-1 and TRBJ1-1. TRBV21-1 is marked as a pseudogene. CDR3 length: 17 amino acids. CDR3 protein: CASSKPLGEASNTEAFF. The DNA for the CDR3 is TGTGCCAGCAGCAAACCCCTCGGGGAGGCCTCGAACACTGAAGCTTTCTTT.

The chain is built from TRBV27 and TRBJ1-6; possible D gene TRBD1, 5 bases. The V and J ends lost 5 bases and 5 bases respectively, with 16 bases between them. This CDR3 contains 16 residues. Looked up from germline, CDR1 is MNHEY and CDR2 is SMNVEV (reference sequence). The CDR3 reads CASSPPGAGNNSPLHF. CDR3 bases: TGTGCCAGCAGTCCGCCTGGGGCAGGGAATAATTCACCCCTCCACTTT.

This chain joins TRBV29-1 and TRBJ2-1, with TRBD1 matching 7 bases. CDR3 size: 16 residues. The V and J ends lost 3 bases and 0 bases, in that order; junction bases with no gene match: 8. Germline CDR1 is SQVTM and CDR2 is ANQGSEA. As DNA, the CDR3 is TGCAGCGTTGAGGCCGGGACAGCCAGCTCCTACAATGAGCAGTTCTTC. The encoded protein is CSVEAGTASSYNEQFF.

V gene TRBV27 combines with J gene TRBJ1-2; TRBD1 might be the D (5 bases). V gave up 3 bases and J gave up 6 bases, with 17 bases separating them. CDR1 and CDR2 (germline): MNHEY, SMNVEV (reference sequence). CDR3 length: 15 residues. CDR3 protein: CASSFSGRHPDGYTF. The CDR3 DNA reads as TGTGCCAGCAGTTTCTCAGGGCGGCATCCAGATGGCTACACCTTC.

As to this clone: The same CDR3 arises from other DNA sequences in this sample as well. The chain uses TRBV5-1 and TRBJ2-1; D may be TRBD1 (6 bases). Looked up from germline, CDR1 is SGHRS and CDR2 is YFSETQ. The CDR3 contains 15 residues. Trimming left V 3 bases short and J 0 bases short, with 10 bases between. CDR3 in DNA: TGCGCCAGCAGCTCCACAGGGAGCTCCTACAATGAGCAGTTCTTC. It codes for CASSSTGSSYNEQFF.

The CDR3 sequence: CASSRRSDRGNTEAFF. The CDR3 coding sequence is TGCGCCAGCAGCCGGCGATCGGACAGGGGCAACACTGAAGCTTTCTTT. V is TRBV4-1 and J is TRBJ1-1, with 9 bases that match TRBD1. Trimming removed 4 bases from V and 2 bases from J; junction bases left unmatched: 8. Germline CDR1 is MGHRA and CDR2 is YSYEKL. The CDR3 extends over 16 amino acids.

The V call is TRBV4-1, the J call TRBJ2-1; 8 bases map to TRBD1. Germline V gives CDR1 MGHRA, CDR2 YSYEKL. V lost 2 bases and J lost 6; bases outside the gene matches: 9. The CDR3 loop spans 16 amino acids. CDR3 in amino acids: CASSQRTGPRGNEQFF. The DNA for the CDR3 is TGCGCCAGCAGCCAAAGGACAGGGCCCCGCGGCAATGAGCAGTTCTTC.

The genes are TRBV19 and TRBJ1-2; 7 positions match TRBD1. CDR3 length equals 16 residues. Trimming at V came to 5 bases and at J to 4 bases, leaving 13 bases not matched to a gene. CDR1 LNHDA and CDR2 SQIVND come from the germline V gene (reference sequence). CDR3 nucleotide sequence: TGTGCCAGTAGTCCCAGGGGGGACAGTTCGCTCTATGGCTACACCTTC. This codes for CASSPRGDSSLYGYTF.

The chain has TRBV6-4 and TRBJ1-5; 8 bases match TRBD1. This CDR3 has 15 amino acids. Germline lookup yields CDR1 MRHNA and CDR2 SNTAGT. The V segment lost 7 bases and the J segment 5 bases; nucleotides outside the gene matches: 10. CDR3 in amino acids: CASIFGQGSYQPQHF. The CDR3 region has the DNA TGTGCCAGCATCTTCGGACAGGGCAGTTATCAGCCCCAGCATTTT.

The chain combines TRBV12-3 or TRBV12-4 with TRBJ2-1, with D tentatively TRBD1 (6 bases). V shed 4 bases and J shed 4 bases, with 8 bases lying between them. There are 13 residues in the CDR3. The CDR3 spells CASSSQGYNEQFF. CDR3 DNA sequence: TGTGCCAGCAGTTCCCAGGGGTACAATGAGCAGTTCTTC.

The rearrangement joins TRBV29-1 to TRBJ1-2; D is unresolved. This CDR3 is 12 amino acids long. Germline V gene lookup returns CDR1 SQVTM and CDR2 ANQGSEA. Trimming stripped 4 bases from V and 0 bases from J, with 6 bases between. The CDR3 DNA reads TGCAGCGTTGTATCGGCTAACTATGGCTACACCTTC. Translating it yields CSVVSANYGYTF. Full variable domain (remainder filled in from reference TRBV29-1 and TRBJ1-2): SAVISQKPSRDICQRGTSLTIQCQVDSQVTMMFWYRQQPGQSLTLIATANQGSEATYESGFVIDKFPISRPNLTFSTLTVSNMSPEDSSIYLCSVVSANYGYTFGSGTRLTVV.